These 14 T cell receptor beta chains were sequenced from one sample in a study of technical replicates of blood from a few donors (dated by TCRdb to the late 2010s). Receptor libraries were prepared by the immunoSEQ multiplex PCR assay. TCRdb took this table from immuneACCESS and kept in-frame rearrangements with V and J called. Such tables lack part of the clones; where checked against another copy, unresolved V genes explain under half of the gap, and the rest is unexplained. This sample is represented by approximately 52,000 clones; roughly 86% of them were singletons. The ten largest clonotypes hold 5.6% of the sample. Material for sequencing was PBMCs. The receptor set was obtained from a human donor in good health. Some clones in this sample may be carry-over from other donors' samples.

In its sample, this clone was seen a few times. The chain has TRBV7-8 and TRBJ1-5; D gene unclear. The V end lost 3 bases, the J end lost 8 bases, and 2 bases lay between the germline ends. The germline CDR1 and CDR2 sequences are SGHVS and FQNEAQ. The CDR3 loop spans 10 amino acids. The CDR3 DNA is TGTGCCAGCAGCTTCGAGCCCCAGCATTTT. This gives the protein CASSFEPQHF.

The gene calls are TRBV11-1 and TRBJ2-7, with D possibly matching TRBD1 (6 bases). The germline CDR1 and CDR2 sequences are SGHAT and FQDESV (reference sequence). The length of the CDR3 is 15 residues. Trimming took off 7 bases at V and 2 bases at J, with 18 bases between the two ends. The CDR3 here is CASKGETGGAYEQYF. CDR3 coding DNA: TGTGCCAGCAAGGGGGAGACGGGCGGAGCCTACGAGCAGTACTTC.

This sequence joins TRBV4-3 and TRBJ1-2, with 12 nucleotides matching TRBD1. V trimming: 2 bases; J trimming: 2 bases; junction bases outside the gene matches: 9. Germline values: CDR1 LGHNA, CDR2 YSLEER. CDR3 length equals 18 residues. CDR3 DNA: TGCGCCAGCAGCCAAAAAGGGGGACAGGGGGCGCAAAACTATGGCTACACCTTC. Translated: CASSQKGGQGAQNYGYTF.

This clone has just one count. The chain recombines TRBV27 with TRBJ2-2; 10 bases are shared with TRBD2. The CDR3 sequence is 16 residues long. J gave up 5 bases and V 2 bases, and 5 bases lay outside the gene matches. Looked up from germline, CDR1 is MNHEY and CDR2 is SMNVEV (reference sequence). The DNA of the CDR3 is TGTGCCAGCAGTTTAGGGAGCGGGAGGGTAACCGGGGAGCTGTTTTTT. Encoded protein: CASSLGSGRVTGELFF.

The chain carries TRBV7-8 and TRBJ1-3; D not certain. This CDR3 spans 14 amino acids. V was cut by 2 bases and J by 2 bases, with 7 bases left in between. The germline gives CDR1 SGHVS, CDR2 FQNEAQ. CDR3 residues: CASSLTTTGNTIYF. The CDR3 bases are TGTGCCAGCAGCTTAACGACAACTGGAAACACCATATATTTT. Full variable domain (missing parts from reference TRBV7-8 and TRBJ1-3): GAGVSQSPRYKVAKRGQDVALRCDPISGHVSLFWYQQALGQGPEFLTYFQNEAQLDKSGLPSDRFFAERPEGSVSTLKIQRTQQEDSAVYLCASSLTTTGNTIYFGEGSWLTVV.

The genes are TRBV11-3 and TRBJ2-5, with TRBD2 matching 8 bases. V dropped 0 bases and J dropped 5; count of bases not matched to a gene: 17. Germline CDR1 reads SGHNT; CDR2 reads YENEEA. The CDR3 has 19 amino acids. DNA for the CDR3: TGTGCCAGCAGCTTAGATCCCTCCCTAATCGGGAGGGAGGGGGAGACCCAGTACTTC. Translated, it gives CASSLDPSLIGREGETQYF.

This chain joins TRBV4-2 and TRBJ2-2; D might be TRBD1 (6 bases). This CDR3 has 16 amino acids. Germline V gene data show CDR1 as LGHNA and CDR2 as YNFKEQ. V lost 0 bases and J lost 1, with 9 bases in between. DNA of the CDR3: TGTGCCAGCAGCCAAGAACCGGGACAGAACACCGGGGAGCTGTTTTTT. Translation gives CASSQEPGQNTGELFF.

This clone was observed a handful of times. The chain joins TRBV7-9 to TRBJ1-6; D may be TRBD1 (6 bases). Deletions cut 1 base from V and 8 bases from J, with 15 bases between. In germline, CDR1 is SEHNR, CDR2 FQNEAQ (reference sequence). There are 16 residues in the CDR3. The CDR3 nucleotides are TGTGCCAGCAGCTTAGGATGGGGGGGGCGATATTCACCCCTCCACTTT. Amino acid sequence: CASSLGWGGRYSPLHF.

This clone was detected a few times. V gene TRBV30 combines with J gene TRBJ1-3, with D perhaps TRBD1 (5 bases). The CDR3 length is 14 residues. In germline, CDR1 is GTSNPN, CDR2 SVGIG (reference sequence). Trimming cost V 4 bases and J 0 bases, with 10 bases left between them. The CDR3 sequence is CAWKQARSGNTIYF. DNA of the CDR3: TGTGCCTGGAAACAGGCCCGCTCTGGAAACACCATATATTTT.

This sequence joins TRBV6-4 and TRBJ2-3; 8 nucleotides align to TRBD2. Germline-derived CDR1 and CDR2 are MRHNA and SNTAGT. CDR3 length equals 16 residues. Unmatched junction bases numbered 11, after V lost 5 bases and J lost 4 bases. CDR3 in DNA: TGTGCCAGCAGTCCCGAAAGCGGGGGTTCCTCAGATACGCAGTATTTT. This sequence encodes CASSPESGGSSDTQYF.

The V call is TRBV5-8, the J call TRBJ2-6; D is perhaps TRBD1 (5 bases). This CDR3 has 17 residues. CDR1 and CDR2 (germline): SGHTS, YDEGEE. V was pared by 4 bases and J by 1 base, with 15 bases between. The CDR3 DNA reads TGTGCCAGCAGCCTGGAAGGGGCTAGATCTGGGGCCAACGTCCTGACTTTC. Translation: CASSLEGARSGANVLTF.

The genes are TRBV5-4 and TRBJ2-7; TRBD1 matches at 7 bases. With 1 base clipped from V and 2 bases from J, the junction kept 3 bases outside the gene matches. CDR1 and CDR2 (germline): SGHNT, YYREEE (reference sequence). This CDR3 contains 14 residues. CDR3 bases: TGTGCCAGCAGCTTGACTGGGACAGCCTACGAGCAGTACTTC. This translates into CASSLTGTAYEQYF.

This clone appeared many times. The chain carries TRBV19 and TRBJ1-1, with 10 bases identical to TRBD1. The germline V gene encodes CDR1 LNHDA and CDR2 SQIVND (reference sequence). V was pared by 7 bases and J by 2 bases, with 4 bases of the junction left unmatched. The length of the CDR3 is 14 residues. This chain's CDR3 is CASNRQGANTEAFF. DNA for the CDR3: TGTGCCAGTAACAGACAGGGGGCCAACACTGAAGCTTTCTTT.

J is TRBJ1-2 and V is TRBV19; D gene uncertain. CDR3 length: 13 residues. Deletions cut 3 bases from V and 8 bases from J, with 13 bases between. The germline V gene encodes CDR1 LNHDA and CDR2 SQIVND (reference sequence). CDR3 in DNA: TGTGCCAGTAGTATTCTGGACTCTGGAGGCTACACCTTC. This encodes CASSILDSGGYTF. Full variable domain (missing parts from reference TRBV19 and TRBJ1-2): DGGITQSPKYLFRKEGQNVTLSCEQNLNHDAMYWYRQDPGQGLRLIYYSQIVNDFQKGDIAEGYSVSREKKESFPLTVTSAQKNPTAFYLCASSILDSGGYTFGSGTRLTVV.